Listed below are T cell receptor beta chains from one sample, sequenced in a study of blood T cell repertoires in COVID-19. Method: immunoSEQ multiplex PCR; TCRdb's copy keeps in-frame clones and lacks some. The sample has more than 11,000 clones, roughly 80% seen once. The material sequenced was peripheral blood. These receptor sequences come from a woman aged 60 to 75 with acute or convalescent COVID-19. Both conserved end residues are trimmed from each CDR3. Each record gives: V gene, clone size, D gene, J gene, CDR3 protein. D genes are given only for firm matches. Where a row states a size, it is once, few, many or the class of an expanded clone; other rows omit it.

V: TRBV5-5; size: once; D: NA; J: TRBJ2-7; CDR3: ASVGTSPVGEQY
V: TRBV30; size: NA; D: NA; J: TRBJ2-2; CDR3: AWRALWGRGTGELF
V: TRBV7-9; size: NA; D: TRBD2; J: TRBJ2-5; CDR3: ASSPRTSGQETQY
V: TRBV12-3/TRBV12-4; size: NA; D: NA; J: TRBJ2-1; CDR3: ASSLGGQREQF
V: TRBV29-1; size: NA; D: TRBD1; J: TRBJ1-1; CDR3: SARGQGADTEAF
V: TRBV9; size: NA; D: TRBD1; J: TRBJ2-3; CDR3: ASSARTGTDTQY
V: TRBV3-1/TRBV3-2; size: few; D: TRBD1; J: TRBJ1-4; CDR3: ASSLETGTHEKLF
V: TRBV3-1/TRBV3-2; size: NA; D: NA; J: TRBJ1-5; CDR3: ASSPRQDYQPQH
V: TRBV7-9; size: NA; D: TRBD2; J: TRBJ2-3; CDR3: ACGLAGTDTQY
V: TRBV19; size: NA; D: NA; J: TRBJ1-2; CDR3: ASSKELWLGYT
V: TRBV10-2; size: few; D: NA; J: TRBJ1-2; CDR3: ASSAGGEHYGYT
V: TRBV9; size: NA; D: NA; J: TRBJ2-1; CDR3: ASSVSPSTYNEQF
V: TRBV2; size: NA; D: NA; J: TRBJ1-1; CDR3: ASSGSFAGWSNTEAF
V: TRBV12-3/TRBV12-4; size: NA; D: NA; J: TRBJ2-7; CDR3: ASSRDTSYEQY
V: TRBV24-1; size: NA; D: TRBD1; J: TRBJ2-5; CDR3: ATSDLTGGTRETQY
V: TRBV5-4; size: NA; D: TRBD2; J: TRBJ2-1; CDR3: ASSPRDYLSINEQF
V: TRBV3-1/TRBV3-2; size: NA; D: NA; J: TRBJ2-2; CDR3: ASSQGGTRALF
V: TRBV6-5; size: NA; D: NA; J: TRBJ1-2; CDR3: ASSYSYGGIYGYT
V: TRBV5-1; size: once; D: NA; J: TRBJ2-1; CDR3: ASSPLVASLSNEQF
V: TRBV12-3/TRBV12-4; size: NA; D: NA; J: TRBJ2-7; CDR3: ASSLAQGHEQY
V: TRBV13; size: NA; D: NA; J: TRBJ1-1; CDR3: ASSFRVQGTREAF
V: TRBV4-1; size: NA; D: TRBD2; J: TRBJ2-5; CDR3: ASSHPGLAGGPGQETQY
V: TRBV4-1; size: NA; D: NA; J: TRBJ2-7; CDR3: ASKGGSSYEQY
V: TRBV6-5; size: NA; D: NA; J: TRBJ2-5; CDR3: ASRALETQY
V: TRBV6-5; size: NA; D: NA; J: TRBJ1-1; CDR3: ASRGGAANTEAF
V: TRBV4-3; size: once; D: NA; J: TRBJ1-2; CDR3: ASSQDSLAAST
V: TRBV19; size: NA; D: TRBD2; J: TRBJ2-1; CDR3: ASSIHSESLAGGYNEQF
V: TRBV13; size: NA; D: TRBD1; J: TRBJ2-3; CDR3: ASSPGTGGLTSTDTQY
V: TRBV15; size: NA; D: TRBD1; J: TRBJ1-1; CDR3: ATSRGYSTGVTEAF
V: TRBV7-2; size: once; D: TRBD2; J: TRBJ2-7; CDR3: ASSLTSSGGTYEQY
V: TRBV7-2; size: once; D: NA; J: TRBJ1-1; CDR3: ASSPSWAGVNTEAF
V: TRBV10-3; size: once; D: TRBD1; J: TRBJ1-2; CDR3: AIRTSKGQGQHHSNYGYT
V: TRBV28; size: NA; D: TRBD1; J: TRBJ2-5; CDR3: ASNLLDRGEETQY
V: TRBV5-1; size: NA; D: NA; J: TRBJ1-1; CDR3: ASSLGAGMNTEAF
V: TRBV30; size: once; D: NA; J: TRBJ1-2; CDR3: ASGHGTGYGYT
V: TRBV6-5; size: once; D: TRBD1; J: TRBJ2-7; CDR3: ASRTGGAGEQY
V: TRBV5-6; size: NA; D: TRBD2; J: TRBJ2-7; CDR3: ASSPRGHLAGGPFDEQY
V: TRBV2; size: NA; D: NA; J: TRBJ1-5; CDR3: ASSAFGVNQPQH
V: TRBV24-1; size: once; D: TRBD2; J: TRBJ2-3; CDR3: ATNSGGGTDTQY
V: TRBV3-1/TRBV3-2; size: NA; D: NA; J: TRBJ2-7; CDR3: ASSRSRDYEQY
V: TRBV25-1; size: NA; D: NA; J: TRBJ2-3; CDR3: ASSEYKSGSTVTQY
V: TRBV29-1; size: NA; D: TRBD1; J: TRBJ1-4; CDR3: SARDSQNEKLF
V: TRBV5-1; size: NA; D: NA; J: TRBJ2-3; CDR3: ASSLAFGGTDTQY
V: TRBV4-1; size: NA; D: TRBD2; J: TRBJ2-1; CDR3: ASSQHGLAYNEQF
V: TRBV19; size: once; D: TRBD1; J: TRBJ2-7; CDR3: ASSPDPGTGDPYEQY
V: TRBV12-3/TRBV12-4; size: NA; D: NA; J: TRBJ2-5; CDR3: ASSFGWTAPY
V: TRBV19; size: NA; D: TRBD1; J: TRBJ1-2; CDR3: ASSIKGTVTGYT
V: TRBV11-2; size: NA; D: NA; J: TRBJ2-3; CDR3: ASSKTRDTQY
V: TRBV9; size: NA; D: TRBD1; J: TRBJ2-1; CDR3: ASSGDSYYNEQF
V: TRBV27; size: NA; D: TRBD1; J: TRBJ2-5; CDR3: ASGQGKPLGETQY
V: TRBV5-1; size: NA; D: TRBD1; J: TRBJ1-1; CDR3: ASTGGVGTEAF
V: TRBV14; size: NA; D: TRBD1; J: TRBJ1-1; CDR3: ASSLTSGTAAF
V: TRBV2; size: once; D: NA; J: TRBJ1-2; CDR3: ASSDVIYGYT
V: TRBV30; size: NA; D: NA; J: TRBJ2-7; CDR3: AWSGGQLYEQY